The 27 T cell receptor beta chains presented below share a single source sample, sequenced in a study of CD8 T cells in ankylosing spondylitis (dated by TCRdb to about 2017). The library was obtained by 5' RACE. TCRdb shows the sequencer as Illumina HiSeq 2500. TCRdb passed the public sequencing reads through fastp at Q25 and MiXCR, retaining productive beta sequences. Each record represents a unique CDR3 protein, reported with the most common genes and DNA among its rows. The sample contains 300,000 to 400,000 distinct CDR3 sequences, 14% to 15% of them found a single time. The top ten constitute about 1% of the sample. The specimen sequenced was blood, either unsorted or a sorted T cell fraction (not recorded which). These receptors came from a male donor with ankylosing spondylitis or in good health (not recorded which).

The V call is TRBV12-3 or TRBV12-4, the J call TRBJ1-5, with TRBD1 matching over 9 bases. Trimming took 6 bases from V and 6 from J; bases not matched to a gene: 12. The CDR3 is made up of 16 amino acids. The CDR3 sequence is CASRRGGQGSAQPQHF. CDR3 nucleotides: TGTGCCAGCAGGCGTGGGGGACAGGGAAGTGCTCAGCCCCAGCATTTT.

The V gene is TRBV3-1, the J gene TRBJ2-7; D ambiguous. The CDR3 covers 13 residues. Between the trimmed V and J ends, which lost 3 bases and 2 bases, there was a span of 8 bases. CDR1 and CDR2 (germline): LGHDT, YNNKEL (reference sequence). CDR3 in amino acids: CASSQRPTYEQYF. The CDR3 region has the DNA TGTGCCAGCAGCCAGAGGCCTACCTACGAGCAGTACTTC.

V usage is TRBV7-2 and J usage is TRBJ1-2; D uncertain. The germline V gene encodes CDR1 SGHTA and CDR2 FQGNSA. The CDR3 extends over 14 amino acids. V was clipped by 5 bases and J by 0 bases, with 10 bases between them. As DNA, the CDR3 is TGTGCCAGCAGCCCCCAGGACCCTAACTATGGCTACACCTTC. It yields the protein CASSPQDPNYGYTF.

This clonotype was picked up many times. The chain uses TRBV3-1 and TRBJ2-5; D not certain. The CDR3 spans 12 residues. V lost 2 bases and J lost 3, with 4 bases in between. Germline V CDR1 and CDR2: LGHDT, YNNKEL (reference sequence). CDR3 sequence: CASSQTKETQYF. The DNA for the CDR3 is TGTGCCAGCAGCCAAACAAAAGAGACCCAGTACTTC.

The V call is TRBV5-1, the J call TRBJ1-1; D unresolved. V shed 4 bases and J shed 2 bases, with 15 bases lying between them. The CDR3 spans 15 residues. CDR1 is SGHRS and CDR2 is YFSETQ in the germline V gene. CDR3 loop: CASSPDGGLNTEAFF. In DNA form, the CDR3 reads TGCGCCAGCAGCCCCGATGGCGGATTAAACACTGAAGCTTTCTTT.

This clonotype was found a few times. The genes are TRBV20-1 and TRBJ2-2; D might be TRBD1 or TRBD2, each matching 5 bases. The CDR3 consists of 14 residues. The ends were cut back, 6 bases at V and 4 bases at J, with 15 bases in the middle. Germline loops: CDR1 DFQATT, CDR2 SNEGSKA (reference sequence). CDR3 amino acids: CSARTGTATGELFF. The DNA for the CDR3 is TGCAGTGCCAGGACCGGGACCGCCACCGGGGAGCTGTTTTTT.

This chain connects TRBV7-2 to TRBJ1-2; 7 bases map to TRBD1. CDR1 and CDR2 (germline): SGHTA, FQGNSA. The CDR3 is made up of 15 amino acids. The junction had 8 bases not matched to a gene; V was cut back by 3 bases and J by 4 bases. The CDR3 DNA sequence: TGTGCCAGCAGCTTCTTCCGATGGACAGGCTATGGCTACACCTTC. Its protein is CASSFFRWTGYGYTF.

J is TRBJ1-2 and V is TRBV5-1, with D unclear. V lost 0 bases, J lost 5 bases, and 14 bases lay in between. Germline assignment: CDR1 SGHRS and CDR2 YFSETQ. This CDR3 spans 15 amino acids. The CDR3 sequence: CASSLVSGEDYGYTF. CDR3 sequence (DNA): TGCGCCAGCAGCTTGGTTTCGGGCGAGGATTATGGCTACACCTTC.

The rearrangement uses TRBV3-1 and TRBJ2-5; D may be TRBD2 (5 bases). CDR1 LGHDT and CDR2 YNNKEL come from the germline V gene (reference sequence). The CDR3 length is 14 residues. V dropped 4 bases and J dropped 3 bases, with 12 bases sitting between them. The CDR3 spells CASSLRVGEETQYF. CDR3 DNA sequence: TGTGCCAGCAGCCTAAGGGTCGGGGAAGAGACCCAGTACTTC.

The chain joins TRBV9 to TRBJ2-7; the D gene is possibly TRBD1 (6 bases). Trimming shortened V by 4 bases and J by 2 bases, and 13 bases separated the two germline ends. Germline CDR1 SGDLS, CDR2 YYNGEE. This CDR3 has 14 residues. CDR3 nucleotide sequence: TGTGCCAGCAGCCCAGGGGTTAACACCTACGAGCAGTACTTC. This translates into CASSPGVNTYEQYF.

This clonotype was found a few times. The chain employs TRBV7-9 and TRBJ1-2; D is perhaps TRBD1 (6 bases). V was clipped by 8 bases and J by 4 bases, with 20 bases between them. Per germline, CDR1 SEHNR and CDR2 FQNEAQ (reference sequence). The CDR3 sequence is 15 residues long. The CDR3 loop is CASGQGPSASYGYTF. The CDR3 DNA reads as TGTGCCAGCGGGCAGGGGCCAAGCGCATCCTATGGCTACACCTTC.

CDR3 sequence (DNA): TGTGCCAGCAGCTCCCCGGAGGGGTACGAGCAGTACTTC. Its translation: CASSSPEGYEQYF. The chain employs TRBV3-1 and TRBJ2-7, with a tentative D call TRBD2 (6 bases). CDR3 length: 13 amino acids. Germline loops: CDR1 LGHDT, CDR2 YNNKEL (reference sequence). The V end lost 5 bases, the J end lost 4 bases, and 12 bases lay between the germline ends.

This clonotype turned up a few times. The chain links TRBV7-9 to TRBJ2-2, with 7 bases matching TRBD1. With 0 bases clipped from V and 1 base from J, the junction kept 2 bases outside the gene matches. This CDR3 is built from 16 residues. Germline-derived CDR1 and CDR2 are SEHNR and FQNEAQ (reference sequence). CDR3 coding DNA: TGTGCCAGCAGCTTAGCAGGGGGCCAGAACACCGGGGAGCTGTTTTTT. This codes for CASSLAGGQNTGELFF.

The chain links TRBV11-2 to TRBJ1-3; tentative D call: TRBD1 (5 bases). V was trimmed by 0 bases and J by 4 bases, leaving 7 bases between them. Looked up from germline, CDR1 is SGHAT and CDR2 is FQNNGV. The CDR3 length is 14 residues. CDR3 sequence (DNA): TGTGCCAGCAGCTTAGAAAGACAGGGAAACACCATATATTTT. Its translation is CASSLERQGNTIYF. The complete variable domain, with remaining parts taken from reference TRBV11-2 and TRBJ1-3, reads EAGVAQSPRYKIIEKRQSVAFWCNPISGHATLYWYQQILGQGPKLLIQFQNNGVVDDSQLPKDRFSAERLKGVDSTLKIQPAKLEDSAVYLCASSLERQGNTIYFGEGSWLTVV.

The chain is built from TRBV7-2 and TRBJ2-5, with a tentative D call TRBD2 (5 bases). Germline V gives CDR1 SGHTA, CDR2 FQGNSA. The germline V and J ends were trimmed by 1 base and 5 bases, with 8 bases remaining between them. The CDR3 runs to 13 residues. The CDR3 DNA follows: TGTGCCAGCAGCTTAGTGAGGGAGGAGACCCAGTACTTC. Its protein is CASSLVREETQYF.

The genes are TRBV3-1 and TRBJ1-1; D unresolved. V lost 4 bases to trimming and J lost 4 bases, with 7 bases between them. Germline lookup yields CDR1 LGHDT and CDR2 YNNKEL (reference sequence). This CDR3 has 12 amino acids. The CDR3 region is CASSLQFTEAFF. Written as DNA, the CDR3 is TGTGCCAGCAGCCTGCAGTTCACTGAAGCTTTCTTT. Combining the CDR3 with reference TRBV3-1 and TRBJ1-1 gives the whole variable domain DTAVSQTPKYLVTQMGNDKSIKCEQNLGHDTMYWYKQDSKKFLKIMFSYNNKELIINETVPNRFSPKSPDKAHLNLHINSLELGDSAVYFCASSLQFTEAFFGQGTRLTVV.

This clonotype was seen more than once but under ten times. The chain is built from TRBV5-1 and TRBJ1-2, with a weak D call TRBD1 (5 bases). CDR3 length equals 13 residues. Germline CDR1 SGHRS, CDR2 YFSETQ. V shed 4 bases and J shed 3 bases, with 10 bases lying between them. The CDR3 DNA sequence: TGCGCCAGCAGCGGGGACGCGTACTATGGCTACACCTTC. It specifies CASSGDAYYGYTF. Based on the CDR3 plus reference TRBV5-1 and TRBJ1-2, the full variable domain is KAGVTQTPRYLIKTRGQQVTLSCSPISGHRSVSWYQQTPGQGLQFLFEYFSETQRNKGNFPGRFSGRQFSNSRSEMNVSTLELGDSALYLCASSGDAYYGYTFGSGTRLTVV.

The V gene is TRBV18, the J gene TRBJ2-3; TRBD2 agrees at 8 bases. CDR3 size: 15 residues. Germline trimming cut 6 bases from V and 2 bases from J; bases unmatched to any gene: 7. Germline CDR1 reads KGHSH; CDR2 reads LQKENI. The CDR3 is CASSISGTSTDTQYF. The CDR3 region has the DNA TGTGCCAGCTCCATTAGCGGGACCTCCACAGATACGCAGTATTTT.

The chain links TRBV7-2 to TRBJ2-5; D may be TRBD2 (7 bases). The CDR3 totals 15 residues. The germline CDR1 and CDR2 sequences are SGHTA and FQGNSA. V shed 3 bases and J shed 1 base, with 12 bases lying between them. The chain's CDR3 is CASSLRGGAQETQYF. Written as DNA, the CDR3 is TGTGCCAGCAGCTTGAGAGGGGGGGCCCAAGAGACCCAGTACTTC.

The rearrangement joins TRBV12-3 or TRBV12-4 to TRBJ2-7; 11 bases line up with TRBD2. Trimming removed 5 bases from V and 4 bases from J; junction bases left unmatched: 10. CDR3 length equals 16 residues. The CDR3 reads CASSMTSGTFPYEQYF. DNA of the CDR3: TGTGCCAGCAGTATGACTAGCGGGACTTTCCCTTACGAGCAGTACTTC.

This chain connects TRBV5-1 to TRBJ2-3; D is possibly TRBD1 (6 bases). The germline V gene encodes CDR1 SGHRS and CDR2 YFSETQ. Trimming left V 2 bases short and J 2 bases short, with 12 bases between. The CDR3 extends over 15 amino acids. The chain's CDR3 is CASSLQGRDTDTQYF. Here the CDR3 DNA reads TGCGCCAGCAGCTTACAGGGCAGGGACACAGATACGCAGTATTTT.

The J gene is TRBJ2-1, the V gene TRBV12-3 or TRBV12-4, with 8 bases that match TRBD2. The trim removed 3 bases at V and 0 bases at J, leaving 10 bases unmatched. This CDR3 contains 18 residues. The CDR3 sequence: CASSFAGTRGSSYNEQFF. CDR3 DNA: TGTGCCAGCAGTTTTGCCGGGACTAGGGGCAGCTCCTACAATGAGCAGTTCTTC.

The sample holds a few counts of this clonotype. This chain links TRBV30 with TRBJ2-4; D perhaps matches TRBD1 (5 bases). Germline values: CDR1 GTSNPN, CDR2 SVGIG (reference sequence). This CDR3 contains 14 residues. The ends were cut back, 0 bases at V and 2 bases at J, with 8 bases in the middle. DNA of the CDR3: TGTGCCTGGAGTGTTTCAGGGTCCAAAAACATTCAGTACTTC. It translates to CAWSVSGSKNIQYF.

This clonotype was picked up a small number of times. V usage is TRBV5-1 and J usage is TRBJ2-1; tentatively, D is TRBD1 or TRBD2 (5 bases each). The CDR3 consists of 16 residues. CDR1 is SGHRS, CDR2 YFSETQ, per germline. Trimming left V 1 base short and J 2 bases short, with 13 bases between. In DNA form, the CDR3 reads TGCGCCAGCAGCTTGCAACCGGGACGTACCTACAATGAGCAGTTCTTC. Protein sequence: CASSLQPGRTYNEQFF.

This clonotype was observed many times. CDR3 residues: CASSMTPGGGYGYTF. CDR3 sequence (DNA): TGTGCCAGCAGTATGACTCCGGGTGGCGGCTATGGCTACACCTTC. The chain is built from TRBV12-3 or TRBV12-4 and TRBJ1-2; D not certain. This CDR3 has 15 residues. The V end was cut by 5 bases, the J end by 4 bases, with 17 bases between.

The V and J genes are TRBV12-3 or TRBV12-4 and TRBJ2-5; D uncertain. The CDR3 has 13 amino acids. V gave up 1 base and J gave up 4 bases, with 7 bases separating them. In nucleotides, the CDR3 is TGTGCCAGCAGTTTAGTGAAGGGAGAGACCCAGTACTTC. Translating gives CASSLVKGETQYF.

CDR3 in DNA: TGTGCCATCAGTGACCCAGGGGGCTTGACCGGGGAGCTGTTTTTT. Amino acids: CAISDPGGLTGELFF. The chain is built from TRBV10-3 and TRBJ2-2; 8 bases align to TRBD1. The CDR3 consists of 15 residues. After removal of 3 bases from V and 5 bases from J, the junction contained 5 bases not matched to a gene. Germline loops: CDR1 ENHRY, CDR2 SYGVKD.